The 20 T cell receptor beta chains below were found in one sample sequenced in a study of graft-versus-host responses after intestinal transplantation. Generated by immunoSEQ multiplex PCR, the TCRdb table keeps only in-frame clones and is missing some. The sample shows tens of thousands of clones, approximately 90% of them seen only once. These receptors have no known antigen. Sample: unstimulated CD4+ T cells sorted from spleen or lymph node cells, taken before transplant. These receptors were taken from a human donor who was the organ donor for an intestinal transplant.

The rearrangement uses TRBV5-1 and TRBJ1-2; unclear D gene. The CDR3 totals 13 residues. V lost 4 bases, J lost 4 bases, and 11 bases lay in between. Germline V gene data show CDR1 as SGHRS and CDR2 as YFSETQ. DNA for the CDR3: TGCGCCAGCAGCCCAACCGCAGGCTATGGCTACACCTTC. Translated: CASSPTAGYGYTF.

J is TRBJ1-2 and V is TRBV5-1, with D hard to call. V was shortened by 0 bases and J by 8 bases, with 8 bases between the two germline ends. The CDR3 length is 12 residues. CDR1 and CDR2 (germline): SGHRS, YFSETQ. CDR3 residues: CASSLDLWGYTF. DNA of the CDR3: TGCGCCAGCAGCTTGGACTTATGGGGCTACACCTTC.

J is TRBJ1-2 and V is TRBV19, with a weak D call TRBD1 (6 bases). This CDR3 is built from 13 residues. Germline assignment: CDR1 LNHDA and CDR2 SQIVND (reference sequence). Deletions cut 4 bases from V and 0 bases from J, with 6 bases between. CDR3 in DNA: TGTGCCAGTAGTAGGACAGCTAACTATGGCTACACCTTC. Translated: CASSRTANYGYTF.

This chain joins TRBV10-1 and TRBJ1-1; a weak D match, TRBD1 (6 bases). This CDR3 has 15 residues. V lost 7 bases and J 0 bases, leaving 15 bases between the germline ends. The germline CDR1 and CDR2 sequences are WNHNN and SYGVQD (reference sequence). The CDR3 region has the DNA TGCGCCAGCACCGAGGGACATTCCATGAACACTGAAGCTTTCTTT. As protein: CASTEGHSMNTEAFF.

The chain links TRBV9 to TRBJ1-1; 8 nucleotides align to TRBD1. This CDR3 region has 16 residues. After removal of 0 bases from V and 5 bases from J, the junction contained 9 bases not matched to a gene. The germline gives CDR1 SGDLS, CDR2 YYNGEE. The CDR3 DNA reads as TGTGCCAGCAGCGTAGCAGGGGGCAGATTTTGGACTGAAGCTTTCTTT. Translated: CASSVAGGRFWTEAFF.

The chain joins TRBV7-9 to TRBJ2-7, with 10 bases identical to TRBD2. CDR1 is SEHNR and CDR2 is FQNEAQ in the germline V gene (reference sequence). The CDR3 length is 16 residues. The junction had 8 bases not matched to a gene; V was cut back by 6 bases and J by 0 bases. The CDR3 nucleotides read TGTGCCAGCAGTCCCGATCTAGCGGGGGTCTCCTACGAGCAGTACTTC. Amino acid sequence: CASSPDLAGVSYEQYF.

The rearrangement uses TRBV19 and TRBJ2-6; TRBD2 agrees at 7 bases. Germline CDR1 reads LNHDA; CDR2 reads SQIVND (reference sequence). The V segment lost 1 base and the J segment 3 bases; nucleotides outside the gene matches: 9. This CDR3 is 18 amino acids long. The CDR3 region has the DNA TGTGCCAGTAGTATAGCTTTGGGAGGGCCCCGTGGGGCCAACGTCCTGACTTTC. This codes for CASSIALGGPRGANVLTF.

J is TRBJ1-5 and V is TRBV5-1; D gene uncertain. The CDR3 has 14 amino acids. The germline V gene has CDR1 SGHRS and CDR2 YFSETQ. Trimming stripped 5 bases from V and 0 bases from J, with 9 bases between. This CDR3 reads CASSLGYSNQPQHF. For the CDR3, the DNA is TGCGCCAGCAGTCTGGGCTATAGCAATCAGCCCCAGCATTTT. Combining the CDR3 with reference TRBV5-1 and TRBJ1-5 gives the whole variable domain KAGVTQTPRYLIKTRGQQVTLSCSPISGHRSVSWYQQTPGQGLQFLFEYFSETQRNKGNFPGRFSGRQFSNSRSEMNVSTLELGDSALYLCASSLGYSNQPQHFGDGTRLSIL.

The chain links TRBV28 to TRBJ1-2, with D unresolved. Germline loops: CDR1 MDHEN, CDR2 SYDVKM. The CDR3 runs to 15 residues. Trimming took 1 base from V and 1 from J, leaving 10 bases between them. CDR3 sequence: CASSLFSHRNYGYTF. The CDR3 DNA reads TGTGCCAGCAGTTTATTTAGCCACCGTAACTATGGCTACACCTTC.

In nucleotides, the CDR3 is TGCGCCAGCAGCTTGGTCGCGCGGGAGACAGATACGCAGTATTTT. Protein product: CASSLVARETDTQYF. V gene TRBV5-1 combines with J gene TRBJ2-3; TRBD2 agrees at 7 bases. This CDR3 comprises 15 residues. The germline CDR1 and CDR2 sequences are SGHRS and YFSETQ. Germline trimming cut 0 bases from V and 3 bases from J; bases unmatched to any gene: 4.

The chain couples TRBV25-1 to TRBJ2-7; TRBD1 matches at 7 bases. The CDR3 is 13 amino acids. The junction had 4 bases not matched to a gene; V was cut back by 7 bases and J by 1 base. CDR1 and CDR2 from the germline V gene are MGHDK and SYGVNS. DNA for the CDR3: TGTGCCAGCACATGGACAGGATCCTACGAGCAGTACTTC. Translated, it gives CASTWTGSYEQYF.

Here the CDR3 reads CASRFKEGGGYTF. The CDR3 coding sequence is TGTGCCAGTAGATTCAAAGAAGGGGGTGGCTACACCTTC. The chain joins TRBV19 to TRBJ1-2, with D possibly being TRBD1 (6 bases). The CDR3 runs to 13 residues. CDR1 and CDR2 from the germline V gene are LNHDA and SQIVND (reference sequence). The V gene lost 6 bases and the J gene lost 7 bases, with 15 bases spanning the gap. The full variable domain, with the rest looked up from reference TRBV19 and TRBJ1-2, is DGGITQSPKYLFRKEGQNVTLSCEQNLNHDAMYWYRQDPGQGLRLIYYSQIVNDFQKGDIAEGYSVSREKKESFPLTVTSAQKNPTAFYLCASRFKEGGGYTFGSGTRLTVV.

V usage is TRBV30 and J usage is TRBJ1-1; 7 bases are a match to TRBD1. This CDR3 contains 11 residues. Germline V lookup: CDR1 GTSNPN, CDR2 SVGIG (reference sequence). The V and J ends lost 5 bases and 5 bases, in that order; junction bases with no gene match: 2. DNA of the CDR3: TGTGCCTGGGGACAGGAAACTGAAGCTTTCTTT. Its protein is CAWGQETEAFF.

The rearrangement links TRBV18 to TRBJ2-7; perhaps TRBD2 as D (7 bases). Trimming took 6 bases from V and 2 from J, leaving 20 bases between them. Looked up from germline, CDR1 is KGHSH and CDR2 is LQKENI. CDR3 length: 16 amino acids. This chain's CDR3 is CASSEYLGGGAYEQYF. CDR3 DNA: TGTGCCAGCTCCGAATACCTCGGAGGGGGGGCCTACGAGCAGTACTTC.

The chain combines TRBV7-4 with TRBJ1-1; D not resolved. CDR1 is SGHVT, CDR2 SQSDAQ, per germline. The CDR3 contains 12 residues. V gave up 6 bases and J gave up 1 base, with 6 bases separating them. As DNA, the CDR3 is TGTGCCAGCAGTAACAGGAACACTGAAGCTTTCTTT. Amino acid sequence: CASSNRNTEAFF.

The rearrangement links TRBV6-1 to TRBJ2-5, with 7 bases identical to TRBD1. V dropped 7 bases and J dropped 5; count of bases not matched to a gene: 4. The CDR3 extends over 12 amino acids. In germline, CDR1 is MNHNS, CDR2 SASEGT. CDR3 bases: TGTGCCAGCAATACAGGGGATGAGACCCAGTACTTC. This translates into CASNTGDETQYF.

V and J are TRBV11-2 and TRBJ1-3; D unclear. The CDR3 contains 17 residues. Germline V gives CDR1 SGHAT, CDR2 FQNNGV. With 1 base removed from V and 0 bases from J, the gap between germline ends came to 13 bases. CDR3 amino acids: CASSLAYVSGSGNTIYF. The CDR3 DNA reads as TGTGCCAGCAGCTTAGCATACGTCAGCGGCTCTGGAAACACCATATATTTT.

The chain has TRBV6-5 and TRBJ1-5; possible D gene TRBD1, 5 bases. Trimming removed 7 bases at V and 7 bases at J, with 11 bases between. CDR1 is MNHEY and CDR2 is SVGAGI in the germline V gene. CDR3 length: 12 amino acids. In DNA form, the CDR3 reads TGTGCCAGCAATGTGGGGCACCAGCCCCAGCATTTT. The encoded protein is CASNVGHQPQHF.

Only one count was recorded for this clone. The chain uses TRBV11-3 and TRBJ2-7, with D unresolved. The CDR3 is 14 residues long. The germline CDR1 and CDR2 sequences are SGHNT and YENEEA. The V and J ends lost 6 bases and 2 bases respectively, with 14 bases between them. CDR3 amino acids: CASSLGRLTYEQYF. The CDR3 bases are TGTGCCAGCAGTCTGGGCAGGCTTACCTACGAGCAGTACTTC.

To note about this clone: The identical CDR3 is also encoded by other nucleotide sequences in the sample. The chain combines TRBV11-3 with TRBJ1-1; unclear D gene. Germline CDR1 and CDR2: SGHNT and YENEEA. This CDR3 contains 13 residues. V was cut by 5 bases and J by 1 base, with 8 bases left in between. CDR3 in amino acids: CASSLSRNTEAFF. CDR3 in DNA: TGTGCCAGCAGCCTGAGTAGGAACACTGAAGCTTTCTTT.